This T cell receptor (beta chain) derives from a study of neurological immune-mediated disorders. There are many counts of this clonotype. CDR1 is SEHNR and CDR2 is FQNEAQ in the germline V gene (reference sequence). Trimming pared 3 bases from V and 4 bases from J, leaving 4 bases between. This CDR3 contains 11 residues. TCRdb redid the calling of the 5' RACE reads with MiXCR, one entry per CDR3 protein. In the table there are tens of thousands of distinct CDR3 sequences, about 3.5% of which are singletons. The chain recombines TRBV7-9 with TRBJ2-7; unclear D gene. Material for sequencing was PBMCs. This receptor was obtained from a man aged 25 to 40 with multiple sclerosis. As DNA, the CDR3 is TGTGCCAGCAGCTTCCGGTACGAGCAGTACTTC. It is translated as CASSFRYEQYF.